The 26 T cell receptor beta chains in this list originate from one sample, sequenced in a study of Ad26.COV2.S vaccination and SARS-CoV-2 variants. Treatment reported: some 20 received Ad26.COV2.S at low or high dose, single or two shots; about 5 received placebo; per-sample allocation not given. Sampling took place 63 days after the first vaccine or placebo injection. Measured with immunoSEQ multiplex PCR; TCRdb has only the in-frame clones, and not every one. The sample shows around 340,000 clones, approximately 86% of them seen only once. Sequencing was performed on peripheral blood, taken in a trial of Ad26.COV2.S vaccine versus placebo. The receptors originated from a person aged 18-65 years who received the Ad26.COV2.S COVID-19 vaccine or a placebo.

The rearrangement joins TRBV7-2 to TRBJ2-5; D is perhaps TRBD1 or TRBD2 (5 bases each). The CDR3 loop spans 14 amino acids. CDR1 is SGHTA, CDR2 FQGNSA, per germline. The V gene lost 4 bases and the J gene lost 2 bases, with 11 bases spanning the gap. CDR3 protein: CASSSGRFQETQYF. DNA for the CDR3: TGTGCCAGCAGCTCGGGACGGTTTCAAGAGACCCAGTACTTC.

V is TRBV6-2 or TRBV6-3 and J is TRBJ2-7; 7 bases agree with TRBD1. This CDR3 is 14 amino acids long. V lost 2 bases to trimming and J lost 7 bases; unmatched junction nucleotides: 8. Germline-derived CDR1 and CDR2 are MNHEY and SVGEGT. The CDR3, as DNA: TGTGCCAGCAGTTACAGGGGGCTTGGACGGGAGCAGTACTTC. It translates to CASSYRGLGREQYF.

The DNA of the CDR3 is TGTGCCAGCAGCCAAGGGGACCTTAGCACAGATACGCAGTATTTT. This codes for CASSQGDLSTDTQYF. The J gene is TRBJ2-3, the V gene TRBV3-1 (or the pseudogene TRBV3-2); D may be TRBD1 or TRBD2 (5 bases each). This CDR3 is 15 amino acids long. The V end lost 1 base, the J end lost 0 bases, and 8 bases lay between the germline ends. Germline assignment: CDR1 LGHDT and CDR2 YNNKEL (reference sequence).

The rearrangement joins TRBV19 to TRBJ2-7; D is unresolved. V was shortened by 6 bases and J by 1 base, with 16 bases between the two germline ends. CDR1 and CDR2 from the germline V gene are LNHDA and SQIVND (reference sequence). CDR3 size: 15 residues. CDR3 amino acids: CASSPRQTQSYEQYF. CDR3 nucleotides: TGTGCCAGTAGCCCCCGGCAGACCCAATCCTACGAGCAGTACTTC.

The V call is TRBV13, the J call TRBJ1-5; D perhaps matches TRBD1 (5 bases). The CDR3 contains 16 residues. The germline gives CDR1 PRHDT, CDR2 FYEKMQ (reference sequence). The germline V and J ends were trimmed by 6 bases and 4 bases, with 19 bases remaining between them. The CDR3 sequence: CASRVPAQVTNQPQHF. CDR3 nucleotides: TGTGCCAGCAGAGTCCCGGCACAGGTAACTAATCAGCCCCAGCATTTT.

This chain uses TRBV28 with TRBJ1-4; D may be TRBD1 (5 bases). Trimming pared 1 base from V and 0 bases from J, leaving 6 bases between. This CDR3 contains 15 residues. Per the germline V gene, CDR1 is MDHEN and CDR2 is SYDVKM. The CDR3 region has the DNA TGTGCCAGCAGTTTATTGGGGGCAACTAATGAAAAACTGTTTTTT. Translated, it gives CASSLLGATNEKLFF.

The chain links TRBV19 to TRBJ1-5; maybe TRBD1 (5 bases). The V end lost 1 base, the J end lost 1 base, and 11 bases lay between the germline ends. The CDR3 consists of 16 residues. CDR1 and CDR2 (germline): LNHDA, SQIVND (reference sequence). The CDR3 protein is CASSIVSGSSNQPQHF. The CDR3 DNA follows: TGTGCCAGTAGTATAGTGTCAGGGTCGAGCAATCAGCCCCAGCATTTT.

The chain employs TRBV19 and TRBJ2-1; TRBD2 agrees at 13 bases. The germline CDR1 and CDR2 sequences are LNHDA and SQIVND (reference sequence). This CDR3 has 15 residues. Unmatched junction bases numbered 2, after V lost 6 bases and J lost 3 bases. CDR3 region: CASRGLAGIYNEQFF. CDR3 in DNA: TGTGCCAGTAGGGGACTAGCGGGAATCTACAATGAGCAGTTCTTC.

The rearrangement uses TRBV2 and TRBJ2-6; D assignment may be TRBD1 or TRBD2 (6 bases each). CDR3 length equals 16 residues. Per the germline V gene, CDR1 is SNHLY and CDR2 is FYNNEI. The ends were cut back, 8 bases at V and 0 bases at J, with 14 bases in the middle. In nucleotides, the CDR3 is TGTGCCAGCGCGGGACACTTTCTCTCTGGGGCCAACGTCCTGACTTTC. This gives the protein CASAGHFLSGANVLTF. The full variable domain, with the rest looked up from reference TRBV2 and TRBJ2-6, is EPEVTQTPSHQVTQMGQEVILRCVPISNHLYFYWYRQILGQKVEFLVSFYNNEISEKSEIFDDQFSVERPDGSNFTLKIRSTKLEDSAMYFCASAGHFLSGANVLTFGAGSRLTVL.

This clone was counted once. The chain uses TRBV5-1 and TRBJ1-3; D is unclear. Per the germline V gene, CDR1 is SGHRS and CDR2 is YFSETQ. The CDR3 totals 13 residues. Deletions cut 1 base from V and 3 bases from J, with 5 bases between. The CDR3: CASSLSFGNTIYF. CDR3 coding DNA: TGCGCCAGCAGCTTGAGTTTTGGAAACACCATATATTTT.

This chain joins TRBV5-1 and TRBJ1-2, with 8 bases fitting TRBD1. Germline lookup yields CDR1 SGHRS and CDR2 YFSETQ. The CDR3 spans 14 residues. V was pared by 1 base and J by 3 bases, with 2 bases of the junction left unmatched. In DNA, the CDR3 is TGCGCCAGCAGCTTGCAGGGGGCGGACTATGGCTACACCTTC. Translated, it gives CASSLQGADYGYTF.

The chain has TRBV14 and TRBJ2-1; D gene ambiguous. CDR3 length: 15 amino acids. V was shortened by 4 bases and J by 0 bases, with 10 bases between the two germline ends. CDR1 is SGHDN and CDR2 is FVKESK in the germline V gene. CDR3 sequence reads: CASSPDVRSYNEQFF. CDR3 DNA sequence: TGTGCCAGCAGCCCGGACGTCCGCTCCTACAATGAGCAGTTCTTC.

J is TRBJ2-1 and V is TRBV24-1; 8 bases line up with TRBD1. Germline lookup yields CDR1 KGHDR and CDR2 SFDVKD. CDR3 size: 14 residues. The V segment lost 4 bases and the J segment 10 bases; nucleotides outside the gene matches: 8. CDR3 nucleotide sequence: TGTGCCACCAGTGACCCTATTCACAGGGGGGAGCAGTTCTTC. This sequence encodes CATSDPIHRGEQFF.

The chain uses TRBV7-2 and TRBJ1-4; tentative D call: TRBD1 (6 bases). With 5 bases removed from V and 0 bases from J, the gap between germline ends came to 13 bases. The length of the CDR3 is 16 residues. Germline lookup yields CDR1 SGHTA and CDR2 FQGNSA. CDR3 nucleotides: TGTGCCAGCAGCCAAGGGACACTTTCAACTAATGAAAAACTGTTTTTT. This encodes CASSQGTLSTNEKLFF.

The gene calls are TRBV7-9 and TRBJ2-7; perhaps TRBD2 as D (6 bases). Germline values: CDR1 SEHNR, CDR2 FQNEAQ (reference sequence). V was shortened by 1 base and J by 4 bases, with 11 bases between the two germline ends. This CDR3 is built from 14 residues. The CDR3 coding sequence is TGTGCCAGCAGCTTAGGGGGGAGGTATTACGAGCAGTACTTC. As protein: CASSLGGRYYEQYF.

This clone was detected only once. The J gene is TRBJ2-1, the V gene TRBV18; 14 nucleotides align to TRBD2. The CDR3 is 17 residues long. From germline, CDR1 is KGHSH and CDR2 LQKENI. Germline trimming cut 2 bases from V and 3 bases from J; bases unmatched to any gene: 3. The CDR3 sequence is CASSPRLAGGNYNEQFF. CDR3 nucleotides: TGTGCCAGCTCACCAAGACTAGCGGGGGGGAACTACAATGAGCAGTTCTTC.

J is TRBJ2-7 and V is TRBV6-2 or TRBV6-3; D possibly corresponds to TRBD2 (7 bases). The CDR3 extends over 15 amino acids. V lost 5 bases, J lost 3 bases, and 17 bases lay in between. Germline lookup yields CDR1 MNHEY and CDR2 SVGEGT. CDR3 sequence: CASSPVGGGLYEQYF. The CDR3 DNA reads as TGTGCCAGCAGTCCCGTGGGGGGGGGCCTCTACGAGCAGTACTTC.

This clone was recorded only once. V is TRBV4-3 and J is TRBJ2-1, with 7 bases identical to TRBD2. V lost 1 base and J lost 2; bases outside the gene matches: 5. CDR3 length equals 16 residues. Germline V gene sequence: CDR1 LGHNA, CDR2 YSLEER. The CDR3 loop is CASSQGVGGTYNEQFF. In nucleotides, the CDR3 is TGCGCCAGCAGCCAAGGGGTCGGGGGGACCTACAATGAGCAGTTCTTC.

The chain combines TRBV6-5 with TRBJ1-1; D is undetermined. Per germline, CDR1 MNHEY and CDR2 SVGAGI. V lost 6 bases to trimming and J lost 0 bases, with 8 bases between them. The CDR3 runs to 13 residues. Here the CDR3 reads CASRLLMNTEAFF. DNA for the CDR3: TGTGCCAGCAGGCTCCTCATGAACACTGAAGCTTTCTTT.

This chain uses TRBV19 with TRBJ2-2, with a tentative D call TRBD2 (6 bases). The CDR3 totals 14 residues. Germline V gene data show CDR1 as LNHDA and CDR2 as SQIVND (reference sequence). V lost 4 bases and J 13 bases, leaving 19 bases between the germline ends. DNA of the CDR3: TGTGCCAGTAGTAACACCGGGACTTGGCCCGCGCTGTTTTTT. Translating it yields CASSNTGTWPALFF. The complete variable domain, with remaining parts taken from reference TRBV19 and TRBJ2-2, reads DGGITQSPKYLFRKEGQNVTLSCEQNLNHDAMYWYRQDPGQGLRLIYYSQIVNDFQKGDIAEGYSVSREKKESFPLTVTSAQKNPTAFYLCASSNTGTWPALFFGEGSRLTVL.

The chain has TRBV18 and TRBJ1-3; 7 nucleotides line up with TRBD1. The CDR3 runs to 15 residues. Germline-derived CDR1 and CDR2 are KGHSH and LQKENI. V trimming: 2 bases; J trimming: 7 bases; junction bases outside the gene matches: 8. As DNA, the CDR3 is TGTGCCAGCTCACCAACCGACAGGGCAACCAACACCATATATTTT. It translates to CASSPTDRATNTIYF.

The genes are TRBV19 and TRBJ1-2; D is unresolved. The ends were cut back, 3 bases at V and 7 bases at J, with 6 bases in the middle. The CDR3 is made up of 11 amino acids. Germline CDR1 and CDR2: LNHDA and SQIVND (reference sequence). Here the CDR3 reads CASSISAGYTF. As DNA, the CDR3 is TGTGCCAGTAGTATTTCCGCTGGCTACACCTTC.

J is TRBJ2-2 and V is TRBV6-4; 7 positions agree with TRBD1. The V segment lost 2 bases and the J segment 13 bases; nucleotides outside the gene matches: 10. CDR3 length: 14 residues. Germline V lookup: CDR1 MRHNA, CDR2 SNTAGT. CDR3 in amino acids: CASSDGQVPRRLFF. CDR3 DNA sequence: TGTGCCAGCAGTGACGGACAGGTCCCCAGACGGCTGTTTTTT.

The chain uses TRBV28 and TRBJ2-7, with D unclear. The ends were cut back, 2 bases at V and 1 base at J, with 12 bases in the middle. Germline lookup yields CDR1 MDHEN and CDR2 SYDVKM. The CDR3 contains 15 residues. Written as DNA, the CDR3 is TGTGCCAGCAGTTTAAATCCACGAATTTCCTACGAGCAGTACTTC. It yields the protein CASSLNPRISYEQYF.

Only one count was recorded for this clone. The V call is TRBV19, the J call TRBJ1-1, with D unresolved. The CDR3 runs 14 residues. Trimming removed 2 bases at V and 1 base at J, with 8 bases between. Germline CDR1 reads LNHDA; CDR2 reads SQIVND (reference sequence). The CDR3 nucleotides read TGTGCCAGTAGTATATTAGGAGCGAACACTGAAGCTTTCTTT. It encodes CASSILGANTEAFF. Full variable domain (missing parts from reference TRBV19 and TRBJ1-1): DGGITQSPKYLFRKEGQNVTLSCEQNLNHDAMYWYRQDPGQGLRLIYYSQIVNDFQKGDIAEGYSVSREKKESFPLTVTSAQKNPTAFYLCASSILGANTEAFFGQGTRLTVV.

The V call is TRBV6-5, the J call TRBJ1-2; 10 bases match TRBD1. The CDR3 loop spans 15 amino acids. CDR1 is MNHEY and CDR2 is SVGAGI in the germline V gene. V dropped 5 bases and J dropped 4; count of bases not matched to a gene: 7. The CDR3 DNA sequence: TGTGCCAGCAGTCTACAGACAGGGGGCGGCTATGGCTACACCTTC. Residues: CASSLQTGGGYGYTF.